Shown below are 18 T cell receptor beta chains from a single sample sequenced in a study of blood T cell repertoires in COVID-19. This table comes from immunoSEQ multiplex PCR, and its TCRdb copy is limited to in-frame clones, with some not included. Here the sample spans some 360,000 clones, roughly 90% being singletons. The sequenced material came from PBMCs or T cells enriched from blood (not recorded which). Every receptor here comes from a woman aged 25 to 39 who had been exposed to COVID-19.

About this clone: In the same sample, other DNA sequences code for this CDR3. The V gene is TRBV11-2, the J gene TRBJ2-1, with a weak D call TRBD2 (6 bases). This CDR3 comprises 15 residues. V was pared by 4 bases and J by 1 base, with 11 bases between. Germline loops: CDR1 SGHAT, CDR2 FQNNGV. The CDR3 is CASSSGTASYNEQFF. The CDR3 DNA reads TGTGCCAGCAGCTCCGGGACTGCTTCCTACAATGAGCAGTTCTTC.

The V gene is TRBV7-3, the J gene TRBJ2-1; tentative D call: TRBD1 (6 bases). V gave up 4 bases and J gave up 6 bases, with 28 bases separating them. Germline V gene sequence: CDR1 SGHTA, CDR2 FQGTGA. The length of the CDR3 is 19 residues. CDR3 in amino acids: CASSSTQRAPSGQSNEQFF. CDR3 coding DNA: TGTGCCAGCAGCTCGACGCAAAGGGCACCCAGCGGACAGTCCAATGAGCAGTTCTTC.

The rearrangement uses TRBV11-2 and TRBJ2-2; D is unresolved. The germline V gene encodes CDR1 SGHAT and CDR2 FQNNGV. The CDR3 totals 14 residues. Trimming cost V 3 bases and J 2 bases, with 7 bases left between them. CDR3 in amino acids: CASSFGPNTGELFF. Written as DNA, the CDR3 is TGTGCCAGCAGCTTCGGTCCCAACACCGGGGAGCTGTTTTTT. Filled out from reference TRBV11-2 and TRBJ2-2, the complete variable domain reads EAGVAQSPRYKIIEKRQSVAFWCNPISGHATLYWYQQILGQGPKLLIQFQNNGVVDDSQLPKDRFSAERLKGVDSTLKIQPAKLEDSAVYLCASSFGPNTGELFFGEGSRLTVL.

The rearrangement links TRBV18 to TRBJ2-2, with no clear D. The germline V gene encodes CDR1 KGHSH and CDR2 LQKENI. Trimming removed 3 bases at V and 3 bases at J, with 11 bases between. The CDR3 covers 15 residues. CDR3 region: CASSPLDLDTGELFF. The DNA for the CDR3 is TGTGCCAGCTCACCCCTCGACCTAGACACCGGGGAGCTGTTTTTT. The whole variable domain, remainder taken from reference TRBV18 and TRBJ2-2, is NAGVMQNPRHLVRRRGQEARLRCSPMKGHSHVYWYRQLPEEGLKFMVYLQKENIIDESGMPKERFSAEFPKEGPSILRIQQVVRGDSAAYFCASSPLDLDTGELFFGEGSRLTVL.

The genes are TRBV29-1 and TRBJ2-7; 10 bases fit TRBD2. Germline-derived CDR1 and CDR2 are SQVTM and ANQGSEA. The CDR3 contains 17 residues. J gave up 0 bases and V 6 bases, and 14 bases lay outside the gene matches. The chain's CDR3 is CSVREPSGSGLSYEQYF. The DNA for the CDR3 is TGCAGCGTCAGGGAGCCTAGCGGGAGTGGGCTCTCCTACGAGCAGTACTTC.

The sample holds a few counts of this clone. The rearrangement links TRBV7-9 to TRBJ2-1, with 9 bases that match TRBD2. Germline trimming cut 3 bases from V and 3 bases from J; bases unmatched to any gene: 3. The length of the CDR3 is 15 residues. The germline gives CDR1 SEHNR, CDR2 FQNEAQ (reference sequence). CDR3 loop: CASSFLAGYYNEQFF. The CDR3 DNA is TGTGCCAGCAGCTTCCTAGCGGGATACTACAATGAGCAGTTCTTC.

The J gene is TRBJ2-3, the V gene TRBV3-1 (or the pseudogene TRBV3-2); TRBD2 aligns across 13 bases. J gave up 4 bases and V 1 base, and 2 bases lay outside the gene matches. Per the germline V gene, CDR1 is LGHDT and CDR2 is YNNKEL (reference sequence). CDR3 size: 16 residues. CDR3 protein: CASSQVGLAGADTQYF. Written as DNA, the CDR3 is TGTGCCAGCAGCCAAGTCGGACTAGCGGGAGCAGATACGCAGTATTTT.

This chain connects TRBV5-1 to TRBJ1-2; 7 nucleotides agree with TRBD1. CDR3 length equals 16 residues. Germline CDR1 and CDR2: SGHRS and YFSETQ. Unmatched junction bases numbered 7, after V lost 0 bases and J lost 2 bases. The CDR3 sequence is CASSLDSVRGNYGYTF. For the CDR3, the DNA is TGCGCCAGCAGCTTGGACTCTGTCAGGGGGAACTATGGCTACACCTTC.

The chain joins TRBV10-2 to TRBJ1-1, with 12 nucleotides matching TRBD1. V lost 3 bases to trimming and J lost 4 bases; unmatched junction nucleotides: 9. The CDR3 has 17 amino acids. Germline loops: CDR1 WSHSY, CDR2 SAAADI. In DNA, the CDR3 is TGCGCCAGCAGTGATTTGGTCGCGGGACAGGGGGCCACTGAAGCTTTCTTT. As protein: CASSDLVAGQGATEAFF.

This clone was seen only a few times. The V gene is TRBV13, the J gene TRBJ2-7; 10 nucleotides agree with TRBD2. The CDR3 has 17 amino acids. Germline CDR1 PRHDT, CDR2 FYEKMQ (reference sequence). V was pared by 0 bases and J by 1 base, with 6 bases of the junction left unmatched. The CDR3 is CASSLGSGTSVSYEQYF. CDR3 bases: TGTGCCAGCAGCTTAGGGTCCGGGACTAGCGTATCCTACGAGCAGTACTTC. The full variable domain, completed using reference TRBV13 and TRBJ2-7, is AAGVIQSPRHLIKEKRETATLKCYPIPRHDTVYWYQQGPGQDPQFLISFYEKMQSDKGSIPDRFSAQQFSDYHSELNMSSLELGDSALYFCASSLGSGTSVSYEQYFGPGTRLTVT.

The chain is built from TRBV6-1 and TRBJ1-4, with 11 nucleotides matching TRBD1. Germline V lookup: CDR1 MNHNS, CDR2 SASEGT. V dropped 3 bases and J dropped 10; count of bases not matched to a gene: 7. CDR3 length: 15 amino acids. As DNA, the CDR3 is TGTGCCAGCAGTGATGGGGGACAGGGGGTAGGAAAACTGTTTTTT. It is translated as CASSDGGQGVGKLFF.

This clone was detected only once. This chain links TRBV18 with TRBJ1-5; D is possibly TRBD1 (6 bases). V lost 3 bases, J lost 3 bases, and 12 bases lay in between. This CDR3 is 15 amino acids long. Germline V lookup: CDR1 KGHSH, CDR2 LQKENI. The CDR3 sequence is CASSPSQGNNQPQHF. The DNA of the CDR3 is TGTGCCAGCTCACCTTCACAGGGCAACAATCAGCCCCAGCATTTT.

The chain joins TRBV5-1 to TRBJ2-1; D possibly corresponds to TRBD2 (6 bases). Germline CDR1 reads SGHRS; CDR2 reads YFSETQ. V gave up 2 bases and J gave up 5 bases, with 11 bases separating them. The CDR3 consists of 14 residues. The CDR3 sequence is CASSFSSDHNEQFF. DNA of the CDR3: TGCGCCAGCAGCTTCTCTAGCGACCACAATGAGCAGTTCTTC.

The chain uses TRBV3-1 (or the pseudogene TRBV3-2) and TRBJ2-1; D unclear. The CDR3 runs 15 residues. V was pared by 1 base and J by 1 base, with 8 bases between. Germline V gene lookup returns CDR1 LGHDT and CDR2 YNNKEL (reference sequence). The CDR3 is CASSQVVGSYNEQFF. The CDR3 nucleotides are TGTGCCAGCAGCCAAGTGGTCGGTTCCTACAATGAGCAGTTCTTC.

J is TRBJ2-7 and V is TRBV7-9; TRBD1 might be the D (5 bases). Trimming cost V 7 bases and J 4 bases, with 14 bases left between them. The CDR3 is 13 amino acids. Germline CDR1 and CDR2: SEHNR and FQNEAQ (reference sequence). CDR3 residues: CASTPGWSYEQYF. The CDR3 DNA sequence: TGTGCCAGCACGCCAGGGTGGTCTTACGAGCAGTACTTC. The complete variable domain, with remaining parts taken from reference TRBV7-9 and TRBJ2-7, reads DTGVSQNPRHKITKRGQNVTFRCDPISEHNRLYWYRQTLGQGPEFLTYFQNEAQLEKSRLLSDRFSAERPKGSFSTLEIQRTEQGDSAMYLCASTPGWSYEQYFGPGTRLTVT.

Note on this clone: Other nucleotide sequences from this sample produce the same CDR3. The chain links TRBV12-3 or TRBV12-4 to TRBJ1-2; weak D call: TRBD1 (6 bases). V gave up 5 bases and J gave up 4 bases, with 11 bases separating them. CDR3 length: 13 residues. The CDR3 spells CASSRDRSYGYTF. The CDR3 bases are TGTGCCAGCAGTAGAGACAGGAGCTATGGCTACACCTTC.

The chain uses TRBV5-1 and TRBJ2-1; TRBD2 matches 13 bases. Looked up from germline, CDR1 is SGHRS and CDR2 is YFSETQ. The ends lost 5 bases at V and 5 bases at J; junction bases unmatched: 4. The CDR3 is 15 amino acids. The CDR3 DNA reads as TGCGCCAGCAGTGCGGGACTAGCGGGAAACAATGAGCAGTTCTTC. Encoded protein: CASSAGLAGNNEQFF.

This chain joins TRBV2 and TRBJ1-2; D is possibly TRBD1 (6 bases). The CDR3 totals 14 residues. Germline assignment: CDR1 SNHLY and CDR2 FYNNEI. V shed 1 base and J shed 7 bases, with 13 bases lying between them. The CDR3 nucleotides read TGTGCCAGCAGTGAAGTTGCGGGGGCTTTTGGCTACACCTTC. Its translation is CASSEVAGAFGYTF.